This T cell receptor (beta chain) was captured by sequencing in a study of blood T cell repertoires in COVID-19. The wider study: Acute-phase and convalescent COVID-19 samples originated in the United States, Italy and Spain. Sources were T cells, B-cell-depleted T cells, or PBMCs; the material itself was cDNA or gDNA.

The germline CDR1 and CDR2 sequences are MNHEY and SVGAGI. The CDR3 consists of 12 residues. V was cut by 6 bases and J by 10 bases, with 15 bases left in between. Original methodology: Reference gene primers were amplified, and this amplification served to estimate nucleated cell counts. Libraries were prepared by immunoSEQ multiplex PCR; TCRdb keeps only in-frame clonotypes and omits some of them. The DNA was the basis for D and trimming; V, J and clone size are from that table. The sample holds more than 120,000 clones, around 90% seen once. The V gene is TRBV6-5, the J gene TRBJ1-1; a weak D match, TRBD1 (5 bases). The material sequenced was peripheral blood. This sequence was found in a woman between 50 and 59 years old with acute or convalescent COVID-19. CDR3 residues: CASSHLGRGAFF. The CDR3 DNA reads as TGTGCCAGCAGCCACCTTGGGAGGGGAGCTTTCTTT.